The rows below give T cell receptor beta chains drawn from one sample of a study of post-analysis software for immune sequencing data. TCRdb redid the calling of the PCR reads with MiXCR, one entry per CDR3 protein. The sample holds more than 350,000 distinct CDR3 sequences; approximately 38% are singletons and the top ten take approximately 7.1%. What was sequenced was blood. The receptors here all came from a girl aged 2 to 9 with multiple sclerosis. Both conserved end residues are part of each CDR3. D genes are given only for firm matches. Clone sizes are given selectively: once, few, many, or a class where the clone is expanded.

-	-	TRBV29-1	TRBJ2-1	CSVEPEAGSVYIEQFF	TGCAGCGTTGAACCCGAGGCGGGATCCGTTTACATTGAGCAGTTCTTC
TRBD1	many	TRBV29-1	TRBJ1-2	CSVDTRGLGYGYTF	TGCAGCGTTGATACGAGGGGGCTTGGCTATGGCTACACCTTC
-	-	TRBV27	TRBJ1-2	CASSLGRPDYGYTF	TGTGCCAGCAGTTTGGGCAGGCCGGACTATGGCTACACCTTC
-	few	TRBV6-5	TRBJ2-5	CASSSDYSAKETQYF	TGTGCCAGCAGCTCGGATTATTCCGCAAAAGAGACCCAGTACTTC
-	few	TRBV15	TRBJ2-7	CATSRSIGHGDLKFPYEQYF	TGTGCCACCAGCAGATCGATTGGACACGGGGACCTGAAATTCCCCTACGAGCAGTACTTC
-	-	TRBV5-1	TRBJ1-2	CASRPTGSYGYTF	TGCGCCAGCAGACCGACGGGCTCCTATGGCTACACCTTC
-	-	TRBV10-2	TRBJ2-5	CASSDNLETQYF	TGCGCCAGCAGTGATAACTTGGAGACCCAGTACTTC
-	-	TRBV7-6	TRBJ2-7	CASSSTGRGEQYF	TGTGCCAGCAGCTCGACAGGCCGAGGCGAGCAGTACTTC
TRBD1	-	TRBV12-3/TRBV12-4	TRBJ1-1	CASRSGTGTEAFF	TGTGCCAGCAGGTCCGGGACAGGGACTGAAGCTTTCTTT
-	few	TRBV27	TRBJ2-7	CASSLNPSYEQYF	TGTGCCAGCAGTTTAAACCCCTCCTACGAGCAGTACTTC
-	-	TRBV20-1	TRBJ1-1	CSARETVNTEAFF	TGCAGTGCTAGAGAAACAGTGAACACTGAAGCTTTCTTT
TRBD1	-	TRBV19	TRBJ2-1	CASVDRGRRGEQFF	TGTGCCAGCGTGGACAGGGGGCGCAGGGGTGAGCAGTTCTTC
-	-	TRBV3-1	TRBJ2-2	CASSQDVRRVTGELFF	TGTGCCAGCAGCCAAGACGTACGGAGAGTCACCGGGGAGCTGTTTTTT
-	few	TRBV5-1	TRBJ2-1	CASRPQGGSSYNEQVF	TGCGCCAGCAGACCTCAAGGAGGGAGCTCCTACAATGAGCAGGTCTTC
TRBD2	-	TRBV7-2	TRBJ2-5	CASSLGLAGGPVQETQYF	TGTGCCAGCAGCTTAGGACTAGCGGGAGGGCCGGTCCAAGAGACCCAGTACTTC
-	-	TRBV27	TRBJ2-3	CASSLIGVQGTDTQYF	TGTGCCAGCAGTTTAATCGGTGTGCAGGGCACAGATACGCAGTATTTT
TRBD1	-	TRBV20-1	TRBJ2-7	CSDRDYRGIYEQYF	TGCAGTGATAGAGATTACAGGGGCATTTACGAGCAGTACTTC
-	-	TRBV6-5	TRBJ2-5	CASSSLPWGVAGGETQYF	TGTGCCAGCAGTTCCCTCCCCTGGGGCGTCGCCGGCGGGGAGACCCAGTACTTC
TRBD1	few	TRBV5-1	TRBJ2-7	CASSFTGTASYEQYF	TGCGCCAGCAGCTTTACTGGGACAGCCTCCTACGAGCAGTACTTC
-	few	TRBV15	TRBJ2-7	CATSREADYYEQYF	TGTGCCACCAGCAGAGAGGCCGATTACTACGAGCAGTACTTC
-	-	TRBV29-1	TRBJ1-5	CSVEATPNQPQHF	TGCAGCGTTGAGGCGACCCCGAATCAGCCCCAGCATTTT
-	-	TRBV18	TRBJ2-7	CASSPQMAGNRIEQYF	TGTGCCAGCTCACCACAGATGGCGGGGAATCGCATCGAGCAGTACTTC
-	-	TRBV11-2	TRBJ1-2	CASSSEDWNYGYTF	TGTGCCAGCAGCTCGGAAGATTGGAACTATGGCTACACCTTC
-	-	TRBV5-6	TRBJ2-7	CASSFDPGAIDYEQYF	TGTGCCAGCAGCTTCGATCCAGGGGCCATCGATTACGAGCAGTACTTC
TRBD1	-	TRBV13	TRBJ2-3	CASSSKADRASTDTQYF	TGTGCCAGCAGCTCAAAAGCCGACAGGGCTAGCACAGATACGCAGTATTTT
-	-	TRBV5-1	TRBJ1-2	CASSWVVGGWGYTF	TGCGCCAGCAGCTGGGTCGTTGGGGGCTGGGGCTACACCTTC
TRBD2	few	TRBV9	TRBJ2-1	CASSVYSPLAGGSGEQFF	TGTGCCAGCAGCGTATATTCCCCTCTAGCGGGGGGGTCTGGTGAGCAGTTCTTC